This T cell receptor beta chain appears in the sequencing data of a study of cytomegalovirus exposure and HLA in healthy donors (dated by TCRdb to about 2017). Concerning the study at large: According to a later analysis, one platform produced both the approximately 110 validation repertoires and the 670 or so repertoires of the first cohort. The study aimed to test whether signatures of past pathogen exposure could be identified by cataloging public T cell receptors. Along with the roughly 610-subject first cohort, a separate validation cohort of 120 different subjects was used. The study combined high-throughput TCR immunosequencing, statistical association of individual TCRs with disease status, and machine learning to predict cytomegalovirus infection status. Broader findings and caveats from the paper: A total of 150 or so TCR beta chains were listed by the study as associated with cytomegalovirus. Cytomegalovirus status was reported to be diagnosed by the classifier with high specificity and sensitivity in both the original and validation cohorts. In vitro tests confirmed that a few of the cytomegalovirus-associated TCR beta chains recognize cytomegalovirus antigens. Subsequent analysis determined that TCRs grouped into clusters in the first cohort also showed a tendency toward co-occurrence across the 120 validation repertoires, and about 94% of cluster scores exceeded 0. While some public TCRs were present in many individuals, most TCR sequences turned up only very rarely across donors. All 120 or so repertoires were used to score co-occurrence in the validation cohort in a later analysis, because that analysis had no HLA typing for the cohort. The authors suggested that the approach could potentially be extended to other disease states and immunological phenotypes.

The protocol used for the library was the immunoSEQ multiplex PCR assay. In the authors' own workflow: A statistical classification framework was developed to diagnose cytomegalovirus status using the catalog of TCR beta chain sequences. TCRdb's version of the immuneACCESS table is confined to in-frame rearrangements and falls short of the full clone set. An unresolved V gene accounts for under half of the shortfall where checked; the remainder is of unknown origin. The D gene and trimming were derived from the DNA, and the V and J assignments and clone size from that table. The sample records 70,000 or so clones, about 95% of which are singletons. Of the sample, about 1.9% falls within the top ten clones. Turning to this clone: The antigen it binds to is not known. Within one base of it there is no much larger clone, and no base qualities were kept.

Separate from the roughly 660-subject first cohort, the validation cohort of 90 to 150 subjects was the group to which the donors belonged. For this chain, trimming is 5 bases at the V end and 3 bases at the J end, and the number of junction bases without a gene match is 7. Per the germline V gene, SGHVS is the CDR1 and FNYEAQ is the CDR2. There are 14 amino acids in the CDR3, from cysteine to phenylalanine inclusive. Only CDR3 DNA remains: 42 bases, in frame from the first base. The sequencing input was PBMCs. In this chain, TRBV7-6 is recombined with TRBJ2-7; 7 of the junction bases match TRBD1. The receptor was derived from a woman between 18 and 29 years old in good health and CMV-seropositive. The bases read TGTGCCAGCAGCCCCCTCGACAGGGTCTACGAGCAGTACTTC. This translates into CASSPLDRVYEQYF.